This T cell receptor (beta chain) was captured in a study of human T cells and chemical hapten exposure (dated by TCRdb to the early 2020s). Some background on the complete study: For sensitization, 2% DPC in acetone was applied to a roughly 2 cm by roughly 2 cm area of upper inner arm skin. Patients additionally received weekly therapeutic DPC doses to the scalp throughout the roughly 26-week study period. Patch testing was done on the upper back using Finn chambers containing 0.01% DPC, and results were scored after 6 days according to International Contact Dermatitis Research Group standards. Alopecia areata with under or over 50% scalp involvement, alopecia totalis and alopecia universalis were represented in the patient cohort, which was mostly female. Libraries were combined into a pool for sequencing, and differences in TCR yield between samples came mainly from small differences in library volumes within the pool. In alopecia patients, the study followed how the peripheral blood TCR repertoire changed in vivo over primary and secondary sensitization to diphenylcyclopropenone (DPC), a hapten. Blood samples were taken from patients before sensitization (week 0) and at 2, 6 and about 24 weeks after DPC sensitization. Blood for TCR sequencing was provided by twenty-nine alopecia patients at one to four time points (pre-sensitization, 2, 6 and 24 weeks).

From its cysteine to its phenylalanine, the CDR3 spans 11 amino acids. Only the CDR3 part of the read is kept: 33 bases, read in frame from the first base. V is cut by 2 bases and J by 6 bases, and the space between the germline ends is 2 bases. CDR1 and CDR2 (SGHKS, YYEKEE) derive from the germline V gene (reference sequence). This clonotype was recorded many times. The specificity of this receptor is unknown. Base quality data are lacking; no much larger clone is found one base away. General findings and caveats noted by the study authors: The number of TCRs above 1 in 1000 frequency did not change with DPC sensitization; there was no evidence of global repertoire structure alterations. Patch test score was positively correlated with the number of PT1 expanded TCRs, with significance at thresholds 8, 16 and 32 but not at 4. After repeated subsampling, the strength of the expansion versus patch-test correlation and the threshold at which it became significant changed. Because every patient had alopecia, a presumed autoimmune disease, the patients' immune response might differ from that of healthy individuals. Expanded TCRs formed significantly more large CDR3 similarity clusters than pre-sensitization or healthy control sets, consistent with antigen-driven responses.

Receptors were amplified or captured by RACE. Reads for this sample came from a NextSeq 500. During library preparation, unique molecular identifiers were attached to individual cDNA molecules so that TCRs could be counted in a quantitative, reproducible way. For every blood RNA sample, sequencing covered both the TCR alpha and TCR beta chains. Per the original workflow: A median of approximately 100,000 TCRs per sample was observed, with a range of about 23,224 to 750,000. V, J and CDR3 annotation of the TCR reads was performed with the Decombinator software suite. For the PS versus PT1 abundance plots, all samples were subsampled to the same number of TCRs (28,000). TCRs were defined as expanded if absent before sensitization and observed at least eight times at the 2-week time point. Through fastp at Q25 and MiXCR, TCRdb rebuilt clones from the public reads, retaining in-frame beta chains. Every CDR3 protein is listed once, alongside the most common genes and DNA of its rows. The V and J calls and clone size are TCRdb's, not the authors'. For this sample there are approximately 77,000 distinct CDR3 sequences; approximately 14% appear just once. Jointly, the top ten make up 4.6% of the sample.

The sample's time point label, decoded: pre-sensitization, week 0. The meaning of the sample's treatment or condition label: therapeutic diphenylcyclopropenone sensitization with weekly scalp DPC. At every patch-test visit, the blood draw took place before the patch test was put on. To be eligible, patients had to be aged 18 to 70, diagnosed with alopecia and judged suitable for DPC therapy, while pregnant patients were excluded. Unfractionated whole blood was collected in Tempus Blood RNA tubes, and total RNA was extracted from that blood. This TCR was recovered from a woman between 50 and 59 years old with alopecia areata. Some clones in this sample may be carry-over from other donors' samples. This sample comprised whole blood, obtained in connection with sensitization to the hapten diphenylcyclopropenone (DPC). The rearranged chain carries TRBV5-5 and TRBJ2-2; there is no confident call for the D gene. The DNA reads as follows: TGTGCCAGCAGCTTCGCCGGGGAGCTGTTTTTT. Its protein is CASSFAGELFF. The full variable domain, completed from the reference TRBV5-5 and TRBJ2-2 proteins outside the CDR3, reads DAGVTQSPTHLIKTRGQQVTLRCSPISGHKSVSWYQQVLGQGPQFIFQYYEKEERGRGNFPDRFSARQFPNYSSELNVNALLLGDSALYLCASSFAGELFFGEGSRLTVL.